This TCR beta chain derives from a study of graft-versus-host responses after intestinal transplantation. In the study overall: Transplant types were multivisceral, liver-intestinal, or isolated intestinal. Tacrolimus plus steroids were given to all recipients for roughly 3 years, preceded by anti-thymocyte globulin induction.

As concerns this clone: What it binds is not known.

Unmatched junction bases numbered 1, after V lost 3 bases and J lost 2 bases. CDR1 is LNHDA and CDR2 is SQIVND in the germline V gene (reference sequence). The CDR3 sequence is 15 residues long. The assay was immunoSEQ multiplex PCR, and TCRdb's table has in-frame clones only and misses some. This sample yields 80,000 to 100,000 clones, of which around 90% are seen a single time; over 0.15% belongs to the top ten. Study findings and constraints: GvH clones occurred in recipient marrow; some first appeared in ileum or blood. Graft-donor T cell macrochimerism in patients accompanied high graft-versus-host to host-versus-graft clonal ratios in allografts.

This TCR derives from a human donor who received an intestinal transplant. V gene TRBV19 combines with J gene TRBJ2-3; 11 bases line up with TRBD2. Material: unstimulated CD4+ T cells sorted from spleen or lymph node cells, obtained before intestinal transplant. CDR3 DNA: TGTGCCAGTAGTATTAGCGGGAGGGACACAGATACGCAGTATTTT. Translated: CASSISGRDTDTQYF.